Listed below are T cell receptor beta chains from one sample, sequenced in a study of CD8+ T cells in alopecia areata. Sequenced by immunoSEQ multiplex PCR; TCRdb stores in-frame clones only, minus some. The sample has more than 100,000 clones; around 56% are singletons. The sample consisted of CD4+ T cells sorted from blood, taken at week 4, from a patient treated with tofacitinib. These TCRs come from a human donor with alopecia areata. CDR3s include the opening cysteine and the closing phenylalanine or tryptophan. The D gene is left open where the match is weak. Clone size is not always given. Where it is, it says once, few, many or a class for expanded clones.

size	length	V	D	J	DNA	CDR3
-	14	TRBV5-1	-	TRBJ1-6	TGCGCCAGCAGCTTGAACCGTGGCTACTCACCCCTCCACTTT	CASSLNRGYSPLHF
-	16	TRBV29-1	-	TRBJ1-1	TGCAGCGTTGATAACAGGGAGGCACAACCGAACACTGAAGCTTTCTTT	CSVDNREAQPNTEAFF
-	15	TRBV30	TRBD2	TRBJ2-1	TGTGCCTGGAGTGTAGGGACTAGCCTTTACAATGAGCAGTTCTTC	CAWSVGTSLYNEQFF
few	15	TRBV29-1	-	TRBJ1-5	TGCAGCGTTGCCACTCTGGCGGGGGCTAAACAGCCCCAGCATTTT	CSVATLAGAKQPQHF
-	21	TRBV12-2	-	TRBJ1-6	TGTGCAAGTCGCTTAGCGGGAAGGACAGACGAGAGGCAACCCTATAATTCACCCCTCCACTTT	CASRLAGRTDERQPYNSPLHF
-	18	TRBV18	TRBD1	TRBJ1-4	TGTGCCAGCTCACCACCGTTGACAGGGGAACGAACTAATGAAAAACTGTTTTTT	CASSPPLTGERTNEKLFF
few	15	TRBV7-2	TRBD2	TRBJ2-7	TGTGCCAGCAGCTTAGTCCTAGCGGGAGCCTACGAGCAGTACTTC	CASSLVLAGAYEQYF
-	13	TRBV29-1	-	TRBJ2-7	TGCAGCGTTACAGGGCGATACTCCTACGAGCAGTACTTC	CSVTGRYSYEQYF
-	13	TRBV30	-	TRBJ1-2	TGTGCCTGGAGTCCTACAGTCAACTATGGCTACACCTTC	CAWSPTVNYGYTF
few	17	TRBV18	TRBD1	TRBJ1-5	TGTGCCAGCTCACTGACCGGGACAGGACATAGCAATCAGCCCCAGCATTTT	CASSLTGTGHSNQPQHF
-	13	TRBV10-2	-	TRBJ1-2	TGCGCCAGCAGTGACGGACAGATCTATGGCTACACCTTC	CASSDGQIYGYTF
-	12	TRBV29-1	-	TRBJ1-5	TGCAGCGTCGGGGGGGGTAATCAGCCCCAGCATTTT	CSVGGGNQPQHF
-	15	TRBV4-1	-	TRBJ2-5	TGCGCCAGCAGCCAAGATCTGGCCCCAGGGGAGACCCAGTACTTC	CASSQDLAPGETQYF
few	13	TRBV7-9	-	TRBJ2-2	TGTGCCAGCAGCTTAGGAACTGACGGGGAGCTGTTTTTT	CASSLGTDGELFF
-	14	TRBV27	-	TRBJ2-3	TGTGCCAGCAGTTTAAGGGAGGGGGCGGATACGCAGTATTTT	CASSLREGADTQYF
few	15	TRBV29-1	TRBD2	TRBJ2-4	TGCAGCGTTGAAAGCGGGGCCGGGGGGGCGAACATTCAGTACTTC	CSVESGAGGANIQYF
-	14	TRBV2	TRBD1	TRBJ1-1	TGTGCCAGCAGCGCCGGACAGGGTTCCACTGAAGCTTTCTTT	CASSAGQGSTEAFF
-	15	TRBV30	-	TRBJ1-5	TGTGCCTGGAGTGTACAAGGGGGTAGCAATCAGCCCCAGCATTTT	CAWSVQGGSNQPQHF
many	15	TRBV9	TRBD1	TRBJ2-3	TGTGCCAGCAGCAAGGGACAGGGGTTCCCAGATACGCAGTATTTT	CASSKGQGFPDTQYF
-	14	TRBV18	TRBD1	TRBJ1-1	TGTGCCAGCTCAACAGGGACAGGTGAGACTGAAGCTTTCTTT	CASSTGTGETEAFF
-	12	TRBV29-1	-	TRBJ1-1	TGCAGCGCTGACAGGCCGAACACTGAAGCTTTCTTT	CSADRPNTEAFF
-	13	TRBV5-5	-	TRBJ2-7	TGTGCCAGCAGCTTTGGGAGCTCCTACGAGCAGTACTTC	CASSFGSSYEQYF
few	13	TRBV7-3	-	TRBJ1-2	TGTGCCAGCAGCCCACAAAGGGACCTCGGCTACACCTTC	CASSPQRDLGYTF
-	18	TRBV19	-	TRBJ1-1	TGTGCCAGTAGTATGAGGAAAAGCGGGGCCATCAAGAACACTGAAGCTTTCTTT	CASSMRKSGAIKNTEAFF
-	14	TRBV2	TRBD2	TRBJ2-5	TGTGCCAGCAGTGGGACTAGCGACCAAGAGACCCAGTACTTC	CASSGTSDQETQYF
-	15	TRBV10-3	TRBD1	TRBJ1-1	TGTGCCATCAGTGTGATGGACAGGAGGAACACTGAAGCTTTCTTT	CAISVMDRRNTEAFF
-	13	TRBV5-6	-	TRBJ2-6	TGTGCCAGCACAATGCAAGGGGCCAACGTCCTGACTTTC	CASTMQGANVLTF
few	14	TRBV6-6	-	TRBJ1-4	TGTGCCAGCAGCCCCGGTCGGTCTAATGAAAAACTGTTTTTT	CASSPGRSNEKLFF
once	17	TRBV30	TRBD1	TRBJ1-2	TGTGCCTGGAGCTTAGGGTTGGGACAGGGAGAGGCTTATGGCTACACCTTC	CAWSLGLGQGEAYGYTF
-	14	TRBV7-2	-	TRBJ2-2	TGTGCCAGCAGCTTAGAGACGAACACCGGGGAGCTGTTTTTT	CASSLETNTGELFF
few	18	TRBV2	TRBD2	TRBJ2-2	TGTGCCAGCAGTGACCCCTATGGGCTAGCGGGGCGCACCGGGGAGCTGTTTTTT	CASSDPYGLAGRTGELFF
few	13	TRBV19	-	TRBJ1-5	TGTGCCAGTAGTATGGGGGGCCTGCAGCCCCAGCATTTT	CASSMGGLQPQHF
few	12	TRBV19	TRBD1	TRBJ1-1	TGTGCCAGTACGGACAGGGTCACTGAAGCTTTCTTT	CASTDRVTEAFF
-	15	TRBV5-1	-	TRBJ2-7	TGCGCCAGCAGTCAAGGCTGGCCCTACTCCTACGAGCAGTACTTC	CASSQGWPYSYEQYF
-	16	TRBV7-9	-	TRBJ2-7	TGTGCCAGCAGCTTAGGTCGGCGTAACTCGGATTACGAGCAGTACTTC	CASSLGRRNSDYEQYF
few	13	TRBV30	TRBD1	TRBJ2-2	TGTGCCTGGAGGACGACAGGGATCGGGGAGCTGTTTTTT	CAWRTTGIGELFF
-	11	TRBV30	-	TRBJ2-1	TGTGCCTGGTCCCGTTTCAATGAGCAGTTCTTC	CAWSRFNEQFF
-	14	TRBV6-1	-	TRBJ2-1	TGTGCCAGCGGACAGCACGAATCCTACAATGAGCAGTTCTTC	CASGQHESYNEQFF
-	13	TRBV29-1	-	TRBJ2-6	TGCAGCGTCGGAGTATCGGGGGCCAACGTCCTGACTTTC	CSVGVSGANVLTF
-	15	TRBV30	TRBD1	TRBJ2-3	TGTGCCTGGAGTGTAGGGACAGGGGGCACAGATACGCAGTATTTT	CAWSVGTGGTDTQYF
-	15	TRBV4-1	TRBD1	TRBJ1-5	TGCGCCAGCAGCCAAGGAGACAGGGACAATGAGCCCCAGCATTTT	CASSQGDRDNEPQHF
-	14	TRBV29-1	TRBD1	TRBJ2-7	TGCAGCGTGCTGGGGACAGGGAACCCCTACGAGCAGTACTTC	CSVLGTGNPYEQYF
-	14	TRBV5-6	-	TRBJ1-1	TGTGCCAGCAGATCGGGACGGCATGGCATGGAAGCTTTCTTT	CASRSGRHGMEAFF
many	16	TRBV7-9	TRBD1	TRBJ1-1	TGTGCCAGCAGCATCCCCAGGGGGATTCTCAACACTGAAGCTTTCTTT	CASSIPRGILNTEAFF
-	15	TRBV30	-	TRBJ2-7	TGTGCCTGGAGTGAGAAAGGGGCCGGTAGGAACGAGCAGTACTTC	CAWSEKGAGRNEQYF
few	14	TRBV19	TRBD2	TRBJ2-7	TGTGCCAGTAGTCCGACTAGCGGGGGCTACGAGCAGTACTTC	CASSPTSGGYEQYF
-	16	TRBV18	TRBD1	TRBJ1-2	TGTGCCAGCTCACCACTGCCCTCGGACAGGGCGAGTGGCTACACCTTC	CASSPLPSDRASGYTF
-	14	TRBV2	-	TRBJ2-7	TGTGCCAGCAATTCAGGGGCCGGAGTCTACGAGCAGTACTTC	CASNSGAGVYEQYF
-	14	TRBV30	-	TRBJ2-7	TGTGCCTGGAGTGTACTCTGGGGCTCCTACGAGCAGTACTTC	CAWSVLWGSYEQYF
-	14	TRBV30	TRBD1	TRBJ2-5	TGTGCCTGGAGGGTTTCCGGGACAGGGGAGACCCAGTACTTC	CAWRVSGTGETQYF
-	12	TRBV7-8	-	TRBJ2-7	TGTGCCAGCAGCGCGCCGGCGGGCGAGCAGTACTTC	CASSAPAGEQYF
once	13	TRBV29-1	-	TRBJ1-1	TGCAGCGTTGAATATAGGCTGAACACTGAAGCTTTCTTT	CSVEYRLNTEAFF
-	13	TRBV7-9	TRBD2	TRBJ2-1	TGTGCCAGTGCGGGGGGCTCCTACAATGAGCAGTTCTTC	CASAGGSYNEQFF